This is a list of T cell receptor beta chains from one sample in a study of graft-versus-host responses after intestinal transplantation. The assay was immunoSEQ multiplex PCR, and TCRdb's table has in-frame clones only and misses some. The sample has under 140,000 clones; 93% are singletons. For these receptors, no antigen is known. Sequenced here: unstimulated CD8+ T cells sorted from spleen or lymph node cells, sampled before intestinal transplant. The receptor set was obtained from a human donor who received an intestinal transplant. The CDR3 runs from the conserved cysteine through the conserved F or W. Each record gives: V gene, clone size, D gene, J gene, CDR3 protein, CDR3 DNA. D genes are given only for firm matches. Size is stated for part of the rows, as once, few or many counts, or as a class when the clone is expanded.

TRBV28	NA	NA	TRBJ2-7	CASSPSLQDHSYEQYF	TGTGCCAGCAGTCCCTCTCTACAGGACCACTCCTACGAGCAGTACTTC
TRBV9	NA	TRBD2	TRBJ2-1	CASSVGGGRPNEQFF	TGTGCCAGCAGCGTAGGGGGCGGGAGGCCCAATGAGCAGTTCTTC
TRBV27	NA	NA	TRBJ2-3	CASRHPNLRGDTQYF	TGTGCCAGCAGACACCCAAACTTACGGGGAGATACGCAGTATTTT
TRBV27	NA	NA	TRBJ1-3	CASSGEFGNTIYF	TGTGCCAGCAGCGGGGAGTTTGGAAACACCATATATTTT
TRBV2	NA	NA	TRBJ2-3	CATSSLRTDTQYF	TGTGCCACCTCTTCCCTCCGCACAGATACGCAGTATTTT
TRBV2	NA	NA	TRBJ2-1	CASSEGIGGPYNEQFF	TGTGCCAGCAGTGAAGGCATTGGCGGGCCCTACAATGAGCAGTTCTTC
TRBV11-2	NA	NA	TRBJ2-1	CASSLGTQIRGEQFF	TGTGCCAGCAGCTTAGGGACTCAAATAAGAGGTGAGCAGTTCTTC
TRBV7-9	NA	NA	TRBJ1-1	CASSSYREKNTEAFF	TGTGCCAGCAGCTCCTACAGGGAGAAGAACACTGAAGCTTTCTTT
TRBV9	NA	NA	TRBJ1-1	CASSSGTEAFF	TGTGCCAGCAGCTCCGGGACTGAAGCTTTCTTT
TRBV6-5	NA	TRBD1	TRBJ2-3	CASRGTGFWDTQYF	TGTGCCAGCAGGGGGACAGGGTTTTGGGATACGCAGTATTTT
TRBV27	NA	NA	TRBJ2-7	CASSLFGSRAYEQYF	TGTGCCAGCAGTTTATTCGGTAGCAGAGCCTACGAGCAGTACTTC
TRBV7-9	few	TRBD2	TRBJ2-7	CASSLHSGGNEQYF	TGTGCCAGCAGCTTACACAGCGGGGGAAATGAGCAGTACTTC
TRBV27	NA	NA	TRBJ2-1	CASSSSLGYGEQFF	TGTGCCAGCAGTTCCTCATTGGGGTATGGTGAGCAGTTCTTC
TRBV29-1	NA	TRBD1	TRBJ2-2	CSGGTGGRGELFF	TGCAGCGGGGGGACAGGGGGCCGCGGGGAGCTGTTTTTT
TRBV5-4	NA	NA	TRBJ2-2	CASSLRSGELFF	TGTGCCAGCAGCTTGCGTTCCGGGGAGCTGTTTTTT